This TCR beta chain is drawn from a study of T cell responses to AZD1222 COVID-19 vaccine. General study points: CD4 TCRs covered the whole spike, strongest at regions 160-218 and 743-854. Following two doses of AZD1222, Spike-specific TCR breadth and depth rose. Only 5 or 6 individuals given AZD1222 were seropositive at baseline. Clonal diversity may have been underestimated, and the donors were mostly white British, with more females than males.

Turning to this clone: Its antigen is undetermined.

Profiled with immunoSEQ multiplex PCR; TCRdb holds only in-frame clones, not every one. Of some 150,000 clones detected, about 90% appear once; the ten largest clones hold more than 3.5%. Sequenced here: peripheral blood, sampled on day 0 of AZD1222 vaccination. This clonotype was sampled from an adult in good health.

The CDR3 sequence is CSVASTLPPTYGYTF. CDR3 coding DNA: TGCAGCGTTGCCTCAACTCTCCCCCCCACATATGGCTACACCTTC. V usage is TRBV29-1 and J usage is TRBJ1-2; the D is unclear. The V gene's germline CDR1 is SQVTM and CDR2 ANQGSEA. The CDR3 is 15 residues long. Trimming removed 4 bases at V and 5 bases at J, with 20 bases between. The whole variable domain, filled in from reference TRBV29-1 and TRBJ1-2, reads SAVISQKPSRDICQRGTSLTIQCQVDSQVTMMFWYRQQPGQSLTLIATANQGSEATYESGFVIDKFPISRPNLTFSTLTVSNMSPEDSSIYLCSVASTLPPTYGYTFGSGTRLTVV.